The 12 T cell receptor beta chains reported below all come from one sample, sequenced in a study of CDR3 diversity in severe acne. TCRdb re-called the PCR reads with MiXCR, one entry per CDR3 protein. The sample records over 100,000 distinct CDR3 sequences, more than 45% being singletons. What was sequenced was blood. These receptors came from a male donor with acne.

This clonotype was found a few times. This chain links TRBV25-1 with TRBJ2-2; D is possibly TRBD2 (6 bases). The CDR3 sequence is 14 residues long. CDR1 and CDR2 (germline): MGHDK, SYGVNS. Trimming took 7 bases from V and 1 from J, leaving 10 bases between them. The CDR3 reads CASIGTLNTGELFF. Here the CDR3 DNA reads TGTGCCAGCATCGGGACTTTGAACACCGGGGAGCTGTTTTTT.

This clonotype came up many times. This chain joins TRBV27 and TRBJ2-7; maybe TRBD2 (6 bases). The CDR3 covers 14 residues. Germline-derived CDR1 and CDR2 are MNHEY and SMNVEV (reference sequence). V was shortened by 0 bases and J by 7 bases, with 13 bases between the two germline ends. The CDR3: CASSLSRGAREQYF. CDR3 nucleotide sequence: TGTGCCAGCAGTTTATCGCGGGGAGCTCGGGAGCAGTACTTC.

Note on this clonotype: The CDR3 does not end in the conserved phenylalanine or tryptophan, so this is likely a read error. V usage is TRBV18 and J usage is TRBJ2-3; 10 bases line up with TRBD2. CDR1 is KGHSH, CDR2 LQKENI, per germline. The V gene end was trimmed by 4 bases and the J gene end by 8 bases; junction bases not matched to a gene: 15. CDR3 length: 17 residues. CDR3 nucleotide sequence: TGTGCCAGCTCACATACCCCGCCTAGCGGGAGTAAAGGTACGCAGTATTCT. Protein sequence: CASSHTPPSGSKGTQYS.

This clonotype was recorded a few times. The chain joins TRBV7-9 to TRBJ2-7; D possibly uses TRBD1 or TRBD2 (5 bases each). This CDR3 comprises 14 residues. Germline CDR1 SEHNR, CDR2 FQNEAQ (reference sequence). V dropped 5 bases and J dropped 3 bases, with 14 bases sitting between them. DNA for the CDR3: TGTGCCAGCAGCAGCCGGGACGGAGTCTACGAGCAGTACTTC. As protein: CASSSRDGVYEQYF.

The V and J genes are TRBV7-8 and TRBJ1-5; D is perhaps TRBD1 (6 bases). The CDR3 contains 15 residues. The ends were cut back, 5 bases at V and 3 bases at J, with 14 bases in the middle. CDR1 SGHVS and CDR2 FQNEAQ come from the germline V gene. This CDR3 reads CASSPDRKVNQPQHF. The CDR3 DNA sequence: TGTGCCAGCAGCCCCGACAGGAAAGTCAATCAGCCCCAGCATTTT. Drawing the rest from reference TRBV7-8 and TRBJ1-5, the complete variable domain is GAGVSQSPRYKVAKRGQDVALRCDPISGHVSLFWYQQALGQGPEFLTYFQNEAQLDKSGLPSDRFFAERPEGSVSTLKIQRTQQEDSAVYLCASSPDRKVNQPQHFGDGTRLSIL.

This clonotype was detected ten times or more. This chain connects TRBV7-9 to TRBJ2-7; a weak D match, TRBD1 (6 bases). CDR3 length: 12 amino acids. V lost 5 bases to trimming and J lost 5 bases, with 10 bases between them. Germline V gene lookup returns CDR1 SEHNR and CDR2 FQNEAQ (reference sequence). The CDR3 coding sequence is TGTGCCAGCAGCGTCGACAGGAACGAGCAGTACTTC. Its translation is CASSVDRNEQYF.

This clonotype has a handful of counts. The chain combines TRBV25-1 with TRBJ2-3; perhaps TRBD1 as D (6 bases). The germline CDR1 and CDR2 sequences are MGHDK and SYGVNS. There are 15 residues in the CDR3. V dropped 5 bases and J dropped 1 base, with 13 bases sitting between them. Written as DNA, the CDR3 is TGTGCCAGCAGTCGGAAGGGGGACGGCACAGATACGCAGTATTTT. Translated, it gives CASSRKGDGTDTQYF. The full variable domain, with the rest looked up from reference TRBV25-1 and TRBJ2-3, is EADIYQTPRYLVIGTGKKITLECSQTMGHDKMYWYQQDPGMELHLIHYSYGVNSTEKGDLSSESTVSRIRTEHFPLTLESARPSHTSQYLCASSRKGDGTDTQYFGPGTRLTVL.

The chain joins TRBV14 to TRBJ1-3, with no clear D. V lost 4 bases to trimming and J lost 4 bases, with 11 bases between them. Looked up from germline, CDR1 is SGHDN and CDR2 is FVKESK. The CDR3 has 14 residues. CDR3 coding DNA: TGTGCCAGCAGCCCCCTCGGACCAGGAAACACCATATATTTT. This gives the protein CASSPLGPGNTIYF.

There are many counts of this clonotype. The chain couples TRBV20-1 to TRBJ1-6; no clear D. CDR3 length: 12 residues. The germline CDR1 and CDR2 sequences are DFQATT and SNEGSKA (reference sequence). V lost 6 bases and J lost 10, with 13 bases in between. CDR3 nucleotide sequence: TGCAGTGCCCAGCCCCAGGAATCACCCCTCCACTTT. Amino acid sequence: CSAQPQESPLHF.

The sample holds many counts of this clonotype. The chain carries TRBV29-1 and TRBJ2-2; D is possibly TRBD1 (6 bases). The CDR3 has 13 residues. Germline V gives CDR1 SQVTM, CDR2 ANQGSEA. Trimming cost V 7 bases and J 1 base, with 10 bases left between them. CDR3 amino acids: CSGDTGNTGELFF. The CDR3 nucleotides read TGCAGCGGGGACACGGGGAACACCGGGGAGCTGTTTTTT.

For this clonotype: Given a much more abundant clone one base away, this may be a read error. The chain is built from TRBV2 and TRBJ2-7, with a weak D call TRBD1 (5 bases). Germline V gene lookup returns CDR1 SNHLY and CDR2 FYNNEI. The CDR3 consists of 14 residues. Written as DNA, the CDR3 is TGTGCCAGCAGTGAAAGGGGAAACCAAGAGACCCAGTGCTTC. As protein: CASSERGNQETQCF.

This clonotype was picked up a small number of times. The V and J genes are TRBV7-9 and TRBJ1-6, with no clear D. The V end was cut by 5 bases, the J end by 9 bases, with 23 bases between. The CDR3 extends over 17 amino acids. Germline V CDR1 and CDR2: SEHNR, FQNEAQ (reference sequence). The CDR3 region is CASSPRSGLGLGSPLHF. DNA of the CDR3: TGTGCCAGCAGCCCCCGCTCCGGACTGGGTTTAGGTTCACCCCTCCACTTT.